What follows describes a single T cell receptor beta chain. Antigen specificity is unknown. V was clipped by 4 bases and J by 0 bases, with 13 bases between them. This CDR3 has 16 amino acids. CDR1 and CDR2 from the germline V gene are SGHRS and YFSETQ. This record comes from a study of cytomegalovirus exposure and HLA in healthy donors. Study summary: In an early release, HLA-typed donors contributed tens of millions of unique TCR sequences. General study points: Across all donors, roughly uniform sequencing depth was an assumption of the presence/absence analyses.

The PCR contained 60 Vbeta and 13 Jbeta primers. Assay: immunoSEQ multiplex PCR; the TCRdb copy retains only in-frame clones and omits some. This sample yields roughly 120,000 clones, of which 15% to 17% are seen a single time; over 1.5% belongs to the top ten. The source is a woman between 18 and 29 years old in good health and CMV-seronegative. V is TRBV5-1 and J is TRBJ2-2; D may be TRBD2 (5 bases). Sequencing used PBMCs. The CDR3: CASSLKVGANTGELFF. The DNA for the CDR3 is TGCGCCAGCAGCCTAAAGGTGGGAGCGAACACCGGGGAGCTGTTTTTT.